The 8 T cell receptor beta chains given below trace back to one sample, sequenced in a study of glioma-infiltrating T cells. TCR alpha and beta CDR3 regions were amplified from RNA using iRepertoire nested multiplex PCR. TCRdb reprocessed the multiplex PCR reads with MiXCR, giving one entry per CDR3 protein. The profile covers roughly 130,000 distinct CDR3 sequences, with around 25% appearing a single time and around a quarter taken by the ten largest. Specimen: glioma tissue, nonneoplastic brain tissue, or PBMCs (not recorded which). The source is a human donor with low-grade glioma or glioblastoma, undergoing nonglioma brain surgery, or in good health (not recorded which).

The J gene is TRBJ1-5, the V gene TRBV12-3 or TRBV12-4, with TRBD1 as a possible D gene (5 bases). Trimming pared 3 bases from V and 4 bases from J, leaving 10 bases between. The CDR3 runs to 14 residues. Here the CDR3 reads CASSLSRVNQPQHF. As DNA, the CDR3 is TGTGCCAGCAGTTTGAGCAGGGTAAATCAGCCCCAGCATTTT.

The chain couples TRBV7-3 to TRBJ2-5; D is perhaps TRBD1 (5 bases). Trimming shortened V by 5 bases and J by 3 bases, and 13 bases separated the two germline ends. This CDR3 contains 14 residues. The germline V gene encodes CDR1 SGHTA and CDR2 FQGTGA. CDR3 DNA sequence: TGTGCCAGCAGCGTCGACAGTACTAAAGAGACCCAGTACTTC. Encoded protein: CASSVDSTKETQYF.

This sequence joins TRBV7-2 and TRBJ1-5; 7 nucleotides agree with TRBD1. Germline CDR1 SGHTA, CDR2 FQGNSA. The CDR3 runs to 16 residues. The J segment lost 7 bases and the V segment lost 0 bases, leaving 9 bases of the junction unmatched. Here the CDR3 DNA reads TGTGCCAGCAGCTTAGCGGTAGGGGGCTCGGGCCAGCCCCAGCATTTT. Protein product: CASSLAVGGSGQPQHF.

This clonotype was found many times. The CDR3 sequence is CASSHAGTGRNEQFF. The DNA of the CDR3 is TGCGCCAGCAGCCACGCCGGGACAGGGAGGAATGAGCAGTTCTTC. The chain has TRBV4-1 and TRBJ2-1; 9 bases align to TRBD1. Germline CDR1 MGHRA, CDR2 YSYEKL. There are 15 residues in the CDR3. Losses at the gene ends were 3 bases for V and 7 bases for J; bases not matched to a gene: 7.

This clonotype was found a few times. This chain uses TRBV3-1 with TRBJ1-6; 8 positions match TRBD1. This CDR3 has 13 residues. The V gene's germline CDR1 is LGHDT and CDR2 YNNKEL (reference sequence). Unmatched junction bases numbered 4, after V lost 4 bases and J lost 11 bases. CDR3: CASSRQGTAPLHF. In nucleotides, the CDR3 is TGTGCCAGCAGCCGACAGGGGACGGCACCCCTCCACTTT. The whole variable domain, remainder taken from reference TRBV3-1 and TRBJ1-6, is DTAVSQTPKYLVTQMGNDKSIKCEQNLGHDTMYWYKQDSKKFLKIMFSYNNKELIINETVPNRFSPKSPDKAHLNLHINSLELGDSAVYFCASSRQGTAPLHFGNGTRLTVT.

This clonotype showed up just a few times. The genes are TRBV18 and TRBJ2-1; 8 nucleotides match TRBD2. Germline CDR1 is KGHSH and CDR2 is LQKENI. V lost 0 bases, J lost 8 bases, and 6 bases stayed unmatched. The CDR3 consists of 15 residues. The DNA of the CDR3 is TGTGCCAGCTCACCACCGGGGACTAGAGACCATGAGCAGTTCTTC. As protein: CASSPPGTRDHEQFF.

The J gene is TRBJ1-1, the V gene TRBV5-1, with 8 bases fitting TRBD1. The germline gives CDR1 SGHRS, CDR2 YFSETQ. The CDR3 extends over 15 amino acids. The ends lost 0 bases at V and 3 bases at J; junction bases unmatched: 4. The CDR3 reads CASSLGPGGYTEAFF. The CDR3 DNA is TGCGCCAGCAGCTTGGGACCAGGGGGCTACACTGAAGCTTTCTTT.

This clonotype has a handful of counts. The gene calls are TRBV7-9 and TRBJ2-7, with TRBD1 as a possible D gene (5 bases). The CDR3 contains 12 residues. Germline assignment: CDR1 SEHNR and CDR2 FQNEAQ (reference sequence). V lost 8 bases and J 4 bases, leaving 12 bases between the germline ends. CDR3 DNA sequence: TGTGCCAGCGGGGCAGGAGATTACGAGCAGTACGTC. Its protein is CASGAGDYEQYV.